The next 16 T cell receptor beta chains were all read from a single sample in a study of blood T cell repertoires in COVID-19. Sequencing was performed with immunoSEQ multiplex PCR; in TCRdb, only in-frame clones are kept and a portion is missing. The sample lists tens of thousands of clones; about 73% were seen once. Sequencing input: peripheral blood. The receptors originated from a woman in her sixties or seventies with acute or convalescent COVID-19.

The rearrangement links TRBV21-1 to TRBJ1-1; the DNA was not used to check the table's D call, TRBD1. TRBV21-1 is assigned pseudogene status. The CDR3 totals 12 residues. The CDR3 loop is CASSYGHCRAFF. The CDR3 nucleotides read TGTGCCAGCAGTTACGGACACTGTCGGGCTTTCTTT.

The gene calls are TRBV29-1 and TRBJ1-1; TRBD1 aligns across 7 bases. Germline CDR1 reads SQVTM; CDR2 reads ANQGSEA. Trimming took 3 bases from V and 10 from J; bases not matched to a gene: 11. The CDR3 is 13 residues long. CDR3 region: CSVEAKGGRGAFF. As DNA, the CDR3 is TGCAGCGTTGAGGCAAAAGGGGGCAGAGGAGCTTTCTTT.

A single count supports this clone. The J gene is TRBJ1-1, the V gene TRBV5-1, with 7 nucleotides matching TRBD1. CDR3 length: 16 amino acids. CDR1 and CDR2 from the germline V gene are SGHRS and YFSETQ. Losses at the gene ends were 1 base for V and 5 bases for J; bases not matched to a gene: 11. The CDR3 loop reads CASSLSGQGGYTEAFF. CDR3 DNA: TGCGCCAGCAGCTTGTCAGGCCAGGGGGGTTATACTGAAGCTTTCTTT.

This clone was observed a single time. The chain recombines TRBV28 with TRBJ2-2; D is unclear. Germline V gene data show CDR1 as MDHEN and CDR2 as SYDVKM. The CDR3 covers 12 residues. V was cut by 7 bases and J by 0 bases, with 3 bases left in between. CDR3 in DNA: TGTGCCAGCAACTCGAACACCGGGGAGCTGTTTTTT. It is translated as CASNSNTGELFF.

J is TRBJ2-1 and V is TRBV5-6, with D maybe TRBD2 (6 bases). This CDR3 is built from 15 residues. CDR1 is SGHDT and CDR2 is YYEEEE in the germline V gene. With 4 bases removed from V and 8 bases from J, the gap between germline ends came to 19 bases. The CDR3 region is CASSPGSRLGDEQFF. In nucleotides, the CDR3 is TGTGCCAGCAGCCCCGGGAGTAGACTAGGAGATGAGCAGTTCTTC.

This chain uses TRBV29-1 with TRBJ1-5; TRBD1 is a possible D gene (5 bases). Deletions cut 7 bases from V and 5 bases from J, with 15 bases between. This CDR3 is 13 amino acids long. Germline CDR1 reads SQVTM; CDR2 reads ANQGSEA. The CDR3 region has the DNA TGCAGCGCTGCAGTAGGGGTTGATCAGCCCCAGCATTTT. Translation: CSAAVGVDQPQHF.

V usage is TRBV6-5 and J usage is TRBJ2-2, with D maybe TRBD2 (6 bases). Trimming took 6 bases from V and 5 from J, leaving 19 bases between them. CDR3 length: 16 residues. Germline values: CDR1 MNHEY, CDR2 SVGAGI. The CDR3 sequence is CASSYPSLGGTGELFF. CDR3 sequence (DNA): TGTGCCAGCAGCTACCCTTCCCTGGGGGGTACCGGGGAGCTGTTTTTT.

This clone has a handful of counts. This CDR3 is CASSERRTVTYEQYF. As DNA, the CDR3 is TGTGCCAGCAGTGAAAGAAGGACAGTGACCTACGAGCAGTACTTC. This rearrangement joins TRBV6-1 to TRBJ2-7; D perhaps matches TRBD1 (6 bases). Per the germline V gene, CDR1 is MNHNS and CDR2 is SASEGT. V lost 2 bases, J lost 2 bases, and 13 bases lay in between. This CDR3 comprises 15 residues.

The chain couples TRBV30 to TRBJ1-2; 8 bases line up with TRBD1. The length of the CDR3 is 14 residues. The germline V gene has CDR1 GTSNPN and CDR2 SVGIG (reference sequence). Trimming cost V 1 base and J 5 bases; bases outside gene matches: 6. The CDR3 DNA sequence: TGTGCCTGGAGTGATCTGGACAGGGCTTATGGCTACACCTTC. This codes for CAWSDLDRAYGYTF.

This clone was observed a few times. This chain connects TRBV11-2 to TRBJ2-7; possible D gene TRBD2, 6 bases. Germline V lookup: CDR1 SGHAT, CDR2 FQNNGV. V was clipped by 5 bases and J by 1 base, with 15 bases between them. The CDR3 runs 15 residues. In DNA, the CDR3 is TGTGCCAGCAGCCTAAGGCGGGACGGATCCTACGAGCAGTACTTC. Its translation is CASSLRRDGSYEQYF.

The chain has TRBV2 and TRBJ2-7, with 12 bases identical to TRBD1. V lost 6 bases and J lost 0; bases outside the gene matches: 6. The CDR3 spans 16 residues. Germline lookup yields CDR1 SNHLY and CDR2 FYNNEI. CDR3 protein: CASRGQGATSSYEQYF. CDR3 nucleotide sequence: TGTGCCAGCAGGGGACAGGGGGCCACAAGCTCCTACGAGCAGTACTTC.

V gene TRBV2 combines with J gene TRBJ1-2, with 7 bases fitting TRBD1. The trim removed 5 bases at V and 2 bases at J, leaving 8 bases unmatched. Germline CDR1 is SNHLY and CDR2 is FYNNEI. The CDR3 is 15 amino acids. The CDR3 bases are TGTGCCAGCAGTTTATTCCGGGACAGCAACTATGGCTACACCTTC. It specifies CASSLFRDSNYGYTF.

CDR3 DNA: TGCGCCAGCAGCCAAGAGGGGGACAGTTACAATGAGCAGTTCTTC. This sequence encodes CASSQEGDSYNEQFF. The V and J genes are TRBV4-3 and TRBJ2-1; 7 positions agree with TRBD1. V shed 0 bases, J shed 4 bases, and the junction held 3 bases outside the gene matches. The V gene's germline CDR1 is LGHNA and CDR2 YSLEER. CDR3 length equals 15 residues.

This rearrangement joins TRBV29-1 to TRBJ1-2, with D possibly matching TRBD1 (5 bases). CDR1 and CDR2 from the germline V gene are SQVTM and ANQGSEA. The CDR3 covers 12 residues. Between the trimmed V and J ends, which lost 3 bases and 4 bases, there was a span of 9 bases. The CDR3 DNA is TGCAGCGTTGAGAAGGGGTCCTATGGCTACACCTTC. It yields the protein CSVEKGSYGYTF. The full variable domain, completed using reference TRBV29-1 and TRBJ1-2, is SAVISQKPSRDICQRGTSLTIQCQVDSQVTMMFWYRQQPGQSLTLIATANQGSEATYESGFVIDKFPISRPNLTFSTLTVSNMSPEDSSIYLCSVEKGSYGYTFGSGTRLTVV.

The chain couples TRBV2 to TRBJ1-5, with TRBD1 identical over 8 bases. Germline values: CDR1 SNHLY, CDR2 FYNNEI. V dropped 8 bases and J dropped 1; count of bases not matched to a gene: 4. The CDR3 length is 14 residues. CDR3: CASGRTGSNQPQHF. DNA for the CDR3: TGTGCCAGCGGGAGGACAGGGAGCAATCAGCCCCAGCATTTT.

This sequence joins TRBV21-1 and TRBJ1-2; TRBD1 is taken as the D call from the table, unchecked against the DNA. TRBV21-1 is a documented pseudogene. The CDR3 is 18 residues long. This CDR3 is CASSKEDRAPNRNYGYTF. The DNA for the CDR3 is TGTGCCAGCAGCAAAGAGGACAGGGCTCCAAATAGAAACTATGGCTACACCTTC.